The rows below give T cell receptor beta chains drawn from one sample of a study of blood T cell repertoires in COVID-19. The table came from immunoSEQ multiplex PCR; TCRdb's copy has only in-frame clones and leaves some out. The sample includes about 300,000 clones, about 85% seen only once; the top ten take 1.9%. Sequencing was carried out using PBMCs or T cells enriched from blood (not recorded which). The source is a woman in her twenties or thirties who had been exposed to COVID-19. The CDR3 runs from the conserved cysteine through the conserved F or W. The D gene is left open where the match is weak.

J gene,D gene,V gene,CDR3 protein
TRBJ2-1,TRBD2,TRBV5-6,CASSILAGSSYNEQFF
TRBJ2-7,TRBD2,TRBV6-1,CASSEATSGRDEQYF
TRBJ1-1,.,TRBV19,CASSVSRDTFPAFF
TRBJ2-2,TRBD1,TRBV18,CASSPRIGTENTGELFF
TRBJ2-7,TRBD1,TRBV27,CASSLGTGFNYEQYF
TRBJ2-5,.,TRBV30,CAWTIGGETQYF
TRBJ1-1,TRBD1,TRBV10-1,CASRGSQGCFAMRTEAFF
TRBJ2-7,TRBD2,TRBV27,CASSLSNSGSSYEQYF
TRBJ1-2,.,TRBV4-3,CASSQDLRGSGGYTF
TRBJ1-2,TRBD1,TRBV7-9,CASSTRDRANYGYTF
TRBJ1-4,.,TRBV28,CASSLDLTEKLFF
TRBJ1-2,TRBD1,TRBV27,CASSSDRGGFGYTF
TRBJ1-1,.,TRBV19,CASSINTLSNTEAFF
TRBJ1-1,.,TRBV12-3/TRBV12-4,CASSFTGVTEAFF
TRBJ2-2,.,TRBV24-1,CATGHFANTGELFF
TRBJ1-1,.,TRBV5-8,CASSQLGQMNTEAFF
TRBJ1-1,.,TRBV11-2,CASSLIGANSGTEAFF
TRBJ2-3,.,TRBV13,CASSLAADTQYF
TRBJ1-2,.,TRBV5-1,CASSWENYGYTF
TRBJ2-7,TRBD1,TRBV28,CASSPPPGQGPYEQYF
TRBJ2-3,.,TRBV30,CAWSVAAATDTQYF
TRBJ2-3,TRBD2,TRBV19,CASSRLAASTDTQYF
TRBJ1-4,.,TRBV18,CASSPSSGQATGKLFF